This T cell receptor (beta chain) was documented in a study of shared clonotypes between healthy human individuals. Regarding the study as a whole: Incompleteness in sorted-subset sequencing, despite large depth, was shown by rarefaction. Depth of sequencing was expected to influence donor clonotype sharing. Across a few donors, naive CD4 shared roughly 5%, naive CD8 over 3%, memory CD4 roughly 2.1%, memory CD8 under 0.5%.

Template for every sorted-subset replicate PCR totaled roughly 210 ng DNA, roughly 30,000 T cell genomes. The table came from immunoSEQ multiplex PCR; TCRdb's copy has only in-frame clones and leaves some out. Of millions of clones listed, over 85% were seen once; the top ten hold roughly 0.15%. For this clone: Its target is not known.

V lost 3 bases to trimming and J lost 2 bases; unmatched junction nucleotides: 8. Germline loops: CDR1 SGHRS, CDR2 YFSETQ. This CDR3 has 15 residues. The TCR was taken from a man aged 18-30 years in good health. V usage is TRBV5-1 and J usage is TRBJ2-7; 7 bases are a match to TRBD1. Sequenced input: naive CD4+ T cells sorted from blood. The sample's subset: CD45RA+ positively selected. CDR3 loop: CASSSWTGETYEQYF. The CDR3 DNA reads TGCGCCAGCAGCTCGTGGACAGGAGAGACCTACGAGCAGTACTTC.